These T cell receptor beta chains were read from a single sample in a study of cytomegalovirus exposure and HLA in healthy donors. Sequencing used immunoSEQ multiplex PCR; TCRdb keeps in-frame clones, though not all of them. The sample consists of just over 200,000 clones, 70% to 85% of them appearing once. Sequences were obtained from PBMCs. Source of these receptors: a man aged 45-65 years in good health and CMV-seronegative. The conserved cysteine and the conserved F or W are not part of the CDR3 here.

V	J	CDR3
TRBV10-3	TRBJ2-1	ASNPGLGIYEQF
TRBV30	TRBJ1-3	AWSLFSGNTIY
TRBV7-9	TRBJ2-5	ASSSWDSKETQY
TRBV7-9	TRBJ2-1	ASSTLAGGTYNEQF
TRBV10-3	TRBJ1-4	AIKGQGAPNEKLF
TRBV4-2	TRBJ1-2	ASSQTLGQGDGYT
TRBV28	TRBJ1-2	ASSPQYRGGYYGYT
TRBV6-1	TRBJ2-7	ASTKAMTSGGEQY
TRBV7-6	TRBJ2-1	ASSRIAGATYNEQF
TRBV9	TRBJ1-1	ASSTRTGPNTEAF
TRBV12-5	TRBJ2-7	ASGFGGESGRIKSEQY
TRBV5-1	TRBJ2-1	ASRRAVDDNEQF